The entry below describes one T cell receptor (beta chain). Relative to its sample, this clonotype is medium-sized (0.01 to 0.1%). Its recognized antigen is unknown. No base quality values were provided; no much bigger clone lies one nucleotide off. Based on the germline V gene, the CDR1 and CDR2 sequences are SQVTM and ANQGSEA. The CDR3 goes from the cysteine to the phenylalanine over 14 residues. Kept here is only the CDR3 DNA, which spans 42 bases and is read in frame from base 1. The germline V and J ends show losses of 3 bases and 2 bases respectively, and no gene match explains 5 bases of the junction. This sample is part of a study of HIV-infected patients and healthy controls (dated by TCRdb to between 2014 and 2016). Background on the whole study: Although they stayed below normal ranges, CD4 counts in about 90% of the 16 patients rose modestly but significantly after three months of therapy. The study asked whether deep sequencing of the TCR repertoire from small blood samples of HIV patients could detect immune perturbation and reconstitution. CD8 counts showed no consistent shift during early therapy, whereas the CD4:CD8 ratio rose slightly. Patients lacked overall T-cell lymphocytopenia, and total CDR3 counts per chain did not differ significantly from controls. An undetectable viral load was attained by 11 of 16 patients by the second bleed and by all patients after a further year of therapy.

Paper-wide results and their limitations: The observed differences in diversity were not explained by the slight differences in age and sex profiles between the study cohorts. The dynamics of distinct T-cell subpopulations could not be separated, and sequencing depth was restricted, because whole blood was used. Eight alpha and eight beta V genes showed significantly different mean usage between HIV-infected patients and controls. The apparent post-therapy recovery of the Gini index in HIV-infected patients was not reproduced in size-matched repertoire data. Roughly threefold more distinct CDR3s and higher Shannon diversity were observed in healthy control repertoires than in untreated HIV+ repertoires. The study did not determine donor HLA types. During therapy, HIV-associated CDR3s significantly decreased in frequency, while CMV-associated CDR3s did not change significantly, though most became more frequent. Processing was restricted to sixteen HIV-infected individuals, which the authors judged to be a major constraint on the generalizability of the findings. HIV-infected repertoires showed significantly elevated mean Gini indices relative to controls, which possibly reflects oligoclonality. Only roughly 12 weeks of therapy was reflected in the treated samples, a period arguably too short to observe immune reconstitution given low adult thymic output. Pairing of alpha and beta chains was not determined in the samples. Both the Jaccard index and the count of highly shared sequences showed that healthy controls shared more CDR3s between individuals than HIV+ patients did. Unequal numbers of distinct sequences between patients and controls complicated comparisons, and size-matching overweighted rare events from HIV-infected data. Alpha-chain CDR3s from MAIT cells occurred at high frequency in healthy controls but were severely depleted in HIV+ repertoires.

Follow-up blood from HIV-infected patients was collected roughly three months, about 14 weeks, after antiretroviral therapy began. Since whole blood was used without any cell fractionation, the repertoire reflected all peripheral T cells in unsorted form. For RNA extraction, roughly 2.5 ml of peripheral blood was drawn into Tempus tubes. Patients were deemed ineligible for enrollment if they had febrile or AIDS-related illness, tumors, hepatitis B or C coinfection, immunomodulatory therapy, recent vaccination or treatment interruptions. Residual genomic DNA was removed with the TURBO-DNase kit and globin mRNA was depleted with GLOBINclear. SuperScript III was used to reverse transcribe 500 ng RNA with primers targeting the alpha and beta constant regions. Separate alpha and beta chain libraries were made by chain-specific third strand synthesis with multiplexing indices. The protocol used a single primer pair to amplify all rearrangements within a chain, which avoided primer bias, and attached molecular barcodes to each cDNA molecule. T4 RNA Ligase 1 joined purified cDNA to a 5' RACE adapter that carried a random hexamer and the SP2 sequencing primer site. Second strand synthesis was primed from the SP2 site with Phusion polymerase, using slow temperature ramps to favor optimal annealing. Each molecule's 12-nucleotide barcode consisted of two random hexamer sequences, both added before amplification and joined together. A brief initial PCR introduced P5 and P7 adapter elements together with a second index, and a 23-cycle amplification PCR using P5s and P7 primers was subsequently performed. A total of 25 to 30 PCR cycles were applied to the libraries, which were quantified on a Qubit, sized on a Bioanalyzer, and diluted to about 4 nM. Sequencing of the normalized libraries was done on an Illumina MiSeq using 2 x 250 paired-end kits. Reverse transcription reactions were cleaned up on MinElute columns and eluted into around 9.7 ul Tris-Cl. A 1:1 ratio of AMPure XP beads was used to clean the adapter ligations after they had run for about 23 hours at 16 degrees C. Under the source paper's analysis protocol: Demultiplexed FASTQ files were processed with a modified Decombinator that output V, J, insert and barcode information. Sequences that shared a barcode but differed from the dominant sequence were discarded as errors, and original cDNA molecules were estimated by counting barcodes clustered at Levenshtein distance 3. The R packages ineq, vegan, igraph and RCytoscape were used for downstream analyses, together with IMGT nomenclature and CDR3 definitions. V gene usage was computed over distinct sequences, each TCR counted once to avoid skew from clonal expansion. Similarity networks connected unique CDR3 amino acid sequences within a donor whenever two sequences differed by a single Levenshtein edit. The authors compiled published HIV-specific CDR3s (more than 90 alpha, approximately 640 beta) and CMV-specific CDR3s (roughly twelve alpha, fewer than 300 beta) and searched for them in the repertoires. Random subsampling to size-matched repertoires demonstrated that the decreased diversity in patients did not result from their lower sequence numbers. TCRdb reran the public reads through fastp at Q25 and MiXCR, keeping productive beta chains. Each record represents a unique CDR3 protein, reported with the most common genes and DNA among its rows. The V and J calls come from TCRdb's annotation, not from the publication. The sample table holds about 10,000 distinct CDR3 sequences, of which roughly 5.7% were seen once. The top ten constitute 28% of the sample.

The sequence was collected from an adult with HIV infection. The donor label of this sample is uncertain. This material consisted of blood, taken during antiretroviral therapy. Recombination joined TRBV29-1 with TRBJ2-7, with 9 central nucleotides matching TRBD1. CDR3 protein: CSVETGTGTYEQYF. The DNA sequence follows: TGCAGCGTTGAGACCGGGACAGGGACCTACGAGCAGTACTTC.